The present TCR beta chain was sequenced within a study of OX40 agonist ivuxolimab in advanced cancers. Looking at the study overall: The dose-escalation group included hepatocellular carcinoma, melanoma, renal cell carcinoma and head and neck cancer.

V lost 2 bases and J lost 3, with 11 bases in between. This CDR3 has 15 residues. Germline V lookup: CDR1 ENHRY, CDR2 SYGVKD. The table came from immunoSEQ multiplex PCR; TCRdb's copy has only in-frame clones and leaves some out. The profile shows some 85,000 clones, 88% of them singletons. Peripheral blood came from all dose cohorts at three timepoints. The gene calls are TRBV10-3 and TRBJ1-3; D is undetermined. This TCR came from an adult with an advanced solid tumor such as melanoma, head and neck, liver or kidney cancer. The source material was CD4+ or CD8+ T cells sorted from blood, sampled in a trial of the OX40 agonist ivuxolimab. CDR3 sequence: CAISEGNRIGNTIYF. The DNA for the CDR3 is TGTGCCATCAGTGAGGGGAATCGTATTGGAAACACCATATATTTT.